Included here is one TCR beta chain sequence, with context. Its binding antigen is unknown. No base quality values were provided; no much bigger clone lies one nucleotide off. The data were obtained in a study of T-cell reconstitution after alpha-beta-depleted transplantation in children (dated by TCRdb to 2016 to 2017). Context from the whole study: T-cell immune reconstitution after TCRalphabeta/CD19-depleted allogeneic hematopoietic cell transplantation in children was quantitatively tracked in the study by means of TCR repertoire profiling. What the research found in general, with its limitations: Over subsequent months, a decline in hyperexpanded clone frequencies was noted, and after one year, T-cell counts and TCRbeta diversity were mostly ascribed to newly produced T cells. In some patients, the high TCRbeta diversity seen at day 60 was put down to recipient T cells and intrathymic progenitors that had survived conditioning. About two months after transplant, the apparently early recovery of alphabetaT-cell counts reportedly depended on just several hundred clones that had expanded rapidly and came from non-depleted graft cells.

Sample treatment or condition, as interpreted from the label and publication: allogeneic hematopoietic cell transplantation with graft depleted of TCRalphabeta T cells and CD19 B cells. The transplant recipients were children given TCRalphabeta/CD19-depleted allogeneic hematopoietic cell grafts. Library preparation employed PCR. The reads were generated on an Illumina HiSeq 2500. TCR library preparation used molecular barcoding, with unique molecular identifiers applied to normalize quantification of the TCRbeta repertoire. TCRdb passed the public sequencing reads through fastp at Q25 and MiXCR, retaining productive beta sequences. Every distinct CDR3 protein forms one entry, paired with its most common genes and DNA. Here the sample has under 400,000 distinct CDR3 sequences; approximately 23% occur a single time. The leading ten clones occupy approximately 11% of the sample. A distance of 7 bases separates the germline ends of V and J, which lose 8 bases and 0 bases respectively. For CDR1 and CDR2, the germline V gene lists MNHEY and SVGEGT. Measured from the cysteine to the phenylalanine, the CDR3 is 12 residues long. Only the CDR3 part of the read is kept: 36 bases, read in frame from the first base.

Sequenced material: PBMCs, mostly from graft donor cells, taken 180 days after TCRalphabeta/CD19-depleted stem cell transplant. The receptor was isolated from a male patient younger than 18 who had a stem cell transplant for acute lymphoblastic leukemia, so the T cells may come from the graft donor. The chain is encoded by TRBV6-2 or TRBV6-3 joined to TRBJ2-5, with the D gene uncertain. Here the CDR3 is given as CASLEHQETQYF. Read as DNA, the sequence is TGTGCCAGCCTAGAGCACCAAGAGACCCAGTACTTC.